Presented here are 23 T cell receptor beta chains from one specimen sequenced in a study of human T cells and chemical hapten exposure (dated by TCRdb to the early 2020s). The method behind the library was RACE. Sequencing used a NextSeq 500. TCRdb itself trimmed the public reads at Q25 with fastp, ran MiXCR and retained productive beta chains. Rows merge per CDR3 protein into single entries with the most common DNA and genes. In all, the sample holds under 450,000 distinct CDR3 sequences, and under 6.5% of those were seen once. 4.5% to 6% of the sample is held by the ten biggest clonotypes. The time point label for this specimen denotes: patch test 2, 6 weeks after DPC sensitization. The treatment or condition label corresponds to: therapeutic diphenylcyclopropenone sensitization with weekly scalp DPC. The sequencing used whole blood, collected in connection with sensitization to the hapten diphenylcyclopropenone (DPC). These receptors were collected from a woman aged 18-29 years with alopecia areata. Some clones in this sample may be carry-over from other donors' samples.

This clonotype was detected ten times or more. The chain is built from TRBV18 and TRBJ2-3; a possible D gene is TRBD2 (6 bases). Per germline, CDR1 KGHSH and CDR2 LQKENI. The CDR3 runs 16 residues. V lost 4 bases to trimming and J lost 4 bases, with 18 bases between them. CDR3 protein: CASSLSSGRRSDTQYF. The CDR3 DNA follows: TGTGCCAGCTCACTGTCCTCAGGGAGGAGGTCAGATACGCAGTATTTT. Supplemented by reference TRBV18 and TRBJ2-3, the full variable domain reads NAGVMQNPRHLVRRRGQEARLRCSPMKGHSHVYWYRQLPEEGLKFMVYLQKENIIDESGMPKERFSAEFPKEGPSILRIQQVVRGDSAAYFCASSLSSGRRSDTQYFGPGTRLTVL.

This clonotype was counted many times. The chain is built from TRBV6-5 and TRBJ2-7; tentatively, D is TRBD1 or TRBD2 (6 bases each). V was pared by 8 bases and J by 9 bases, with 17 bases between. This CDR3 comprises 12 residues. Per the germline V gene, CDR1 is MNHEY and CDR2 is SVGAGI. The CDR3, as DNA: TGTGCCAGCGGGACTCAGGGGCCCTTGCAGTACTTC. Translation: CASGTQGPLQYF.

The chain joins TRBV6-1 to TRBJ1-2; D unclear. Germline CDR1 MNHNS, CDR2 SASEGT. Trimming pared 1 base from V and 8 bases from J, leaving 17 bases between. CDR3 length: 15 amino acids. This chain's CDR3 is CASSEEFGYRWGYTF. CDR3 in DNA: TGTGCCAGCAGTGAAGAGTTTGGGTACCGTTGGGGCTACACCTTC.

This clonotype occurred a few times. V gene TRBV6-4 combines with J gene TRBJ2-7; TRBD1 matches 11 bases. Looked up from germline, CDR1 is MRHNA and CDR2 is SNTAGT. With 8 bases clipped from V and 7 bases from J, the junction kept 10 bases outside the gene matches. CDR3 length: 14 residues. In nucleotides, the CDR3 is TGTGCCAGCGGGTTAGGACAGGGGGCGTGGGAGCAGTACTTC. This gives the protein CASGLGQGAWEQYF.

The chain recombines TRBV18 with TRBJ1-5; D unclear. The CDR3 covers 16 residues. Germline CDR1 and CDR2: KGHSH and LQKENI. Trimming removed 3 bases at V and 0 bases at J, with 12 bases between. DNA for the CDR3: TGTGCCAGCTCACCGACGGAGGTCCTTAGCAATCAGCCCCAGCATTTT. The encoded protein is CASSPTEVLSNQPQHF.

This clonotype has a count of ten or more. The chain recombines TRBV7-2 with TRBJ2-3, with 9 nucleotides matching TRBD1. V trimming: 4 bases; J trimming: 13 bases; junction bases outside the gene matches: 6. The CDR3 runs 12 residues. Germline V gene data show CDR1 as SGHTA and CDR2 as FQGNSA. For the CDR3, the DNA is TGTGCCAGCAGCTCGGCCGGGACAGGGAAGTATTTT. It codes for CASSSAGTGKYF.

Written as DNA, the CDR3 is TGTGCCAGCAGCTTCGGTGTCGGGGAGCTGTTTTTT. It translates to CASSFGVGELFF. The chain couples TRBV5-5 to TRBJ2-2; D uncertain. The germline V gene has CDR1 SGHKS and CDR2 YYEKEE (reference sequence). The CDR3 runs to 12 residues. Trimming pared 2 bases from V and 7 bases from J, leaving 6 bases between.

This clonotype has at least ten counts. This chain joins TRBV6-5 and TRBJ1-1; the D is unclear. The CDR3 has 11 amino acids. Germline V lookup: CDR1 MNHEY, CDR2 SVGAGI. Trimming took 2 bases from V and 7 from J, leaving 5 bases between them. The CDR3: CASSYDGEAFF. Written as DNA, the CDR3 is TGTGCCAGCAGTTACGATGGTGAAGCTTTCTTT.

The chain joins TRBV10-2 to TRBJ1-2; 10 positions agree with TRBD1. This CDR3 has 15 residues. Germline lookup yields CDR1 WSHSY and CDR2 SAAADI. V was clipped by 6 bases and J by 3 bases; unmatched bases: 7. As DNA, the CDR3 is TGCGCCAGCAGAAAGACAGGGGGCGTTGACTATGGCTACACCTTC. Residues: CASRKTGGVDYGYTF.

At least ten counts were recorded for this clonotype. This sequence joins TRBV7-8 and TRBJ1-2; no clear D gene. There are 15 residues in the CDR3. Trimming removed 2 bases from V and 2 bases from J, with 12 bases in between. CDR1 and CDR2 from the germline V gene are SGHVS and FQNEAQ. The CDR3 nucleotides are TGTGCCAGCAGCTTAACTACCCTGTGGAACTATGGCTACACCTTC. This gives the protein CASSLTTLWNYGYTF.

This clonotype was observed a handful of times. The V gene is TRBV4-3, the J gene TRBJ1-2, with D possibly TRBD1 on 6 matching bases. This CDR3 has 14 amino acids. Germline V gene lookup returns CDR1 LGHNA and CDR2 YSLEER. V shed 0 bases and J shed 4 bases, with 9 bases lying between them. CDR3 sequence (DNA): TGCGCCAGCAGCCAAGAACAGGGACCCTATGGCTACACCTTC. Translation: CASSQEQGPYGYTF.

At least ten counts were recorded for this clonotype. The CDR3 region has the DNA TGTGCCGGAAGGCTGCGAACTAATGAAAAACTGTTTTTT. Translated, it gives CAGRLRTNEKLFF. The J gene is TRBJ1-4, the V gene TRBV6-6; D unclear. There are 13 residues in the CDR3. Trimming shortened V by 11 bases and J by 1 base, and 11 bases separated the two germline ends. The germline gives CDR1 MNHNY, CDR2 SVGAGI (reference sequence).

Many counts were recorded for this clonotype. The gene calls are TRBV5-5 and TRBJ1-5; D unclear. Trimming removed 4 bases from V and 7 bases from J, with 9 bases in between. The CDR3 extends over 12 amino acids. In germline, CDR1 is SGHKS, CDR2 YYEKEE (reference sequence). This chain's CDR3 is CASSRFEQPQHF. Here the CDR3 DNA reads TGTGCCAGCAGCAGGTTCGAGCAGCCCCAGCATTTT.

V is TRBV6-5 and J is TRBJ1-2; a possible D gene is TRBD1 (6 bases). V dropped 0 bases and J dropped 4 bases, with 18 bases sitting between them. Germline V CDR1 and CDR2: MNHEY, SVGAGI. CDR3 length: 17 residues. The DNA for the CDR3 is TGTGCCAGCAGTTACTCAGGCTTGTTACCAGGGGCCTATGGCTACACCTTC. Protein product: CASSYSGLLPGAYGYTF.

The V gene is TRBV24-1, the J gene TRBJ2-7; TRBD1 matches at 10 bases. CDR3 length: 13 amino acids. Per germline, CDR1 KGHDR and CDR2 SFDVKD. After removal of 4 bases from V and 8 bases from J, the junction contained 4 bases not matched to a gene. The CDR3 sequence: CATSDSGQGQQYF. As DNA, the CDR3 is TGTGCCACCAGTGACTCGGGACAGGGGCAGCAGTACTTC.

This clonotype was seen repeatedly, ten times or more. The chain is built from TRBV5-4 and TRBJ1-1; 9 nucleotides agree with TRBD1. The CDR3 runs 15 residues. Unmatched junction bases numbered 8, after V lost 4 bases and J lost 4 bases. The germline V gene encodes CDR1 SGHNT and CDR2 YYREEE (reference sequence). CDR3 residues: CASSIFTGGPTEAFF. The CDR3 nucleotides are TGTGCCAGCAGCATTTTCACAGGGGGCCCCACTGAAGCTTTCTTT.

This clonotype was found many times. This chain uses TRBV6-6 with TRBJ1-1, with no clear D. Between the trimmed V and J ends, which lost 0 bases and 2 bases, there was a span of 7 bases. The germline gives CDR1 MNHNY, CDR2 SVGAGI (reference sequence). The CDR3 loop spans 14 amino acids. CDR3 DNA: TGTGCCAGCAGTTACTCGTGGAGAAACACTGAAGCTTTCTTT. Protein sequence: CASSYSWRNTEAFF.

The chain has TRBV10-3 and TRBJ2-7; D remains unclear. Germline CDR1 is ENHRY and CDR2 is SYGVKD. V was trimmed by 0 bases and J by 6 bases, leaving 3 bases between them. This CDR3 spans 11 amino acids. The CDR3 DNA reads as TGTGCCATCAGTGAGTCGGGCGAGCAGTACTTC. This translates into CAISESGEQYF.

This clonotype appeared many times. The chain links TRBV29-1 to TRBJ1-2; 9 nucleotides align to TRBD1. The CDR3 covers 12 residues. The ends lost 6 bases at V and 6 bases at J; junction bases unmatched: 5. Per the germline V gene, CDR1 is SQVTM and CDR2 is ANQGSEA. CDR3 coding DNA: TGCAGCGTGCCGGGACAGGGAAATGGCTACACCTTC. Translated, it gives CSVPGQGNGYTF. The full variable domain, rest sourced from reference TRBV29-1 and TRBJ1-2, is SAVISQKPSRDICQRGTSLTIQCQVDSQVTMMFWYRQQPGQSLTLIATANQGSEATYESGFVIDKFPISRPNLTFSTLTVSNMSPEDSSIYLCSVPGQGNGYTFGSGTRLTVV.

This clonotype was found a few times. The chain uses TRBV18 and TRBJ2-3; no clear D. The CDR3 has 13 residues. The germline V gene encodes CDR1 KGHSH and CDR2 LQKENI. Trimming stripped 2 bases from V and 4 bases from J, with 7 bases between. CDR3 nucleotides: TGTGCCAGCTCACCATCCCCTTCAGATACGCAGTATTTT. Protein product: CASSPSPSDTQYF. The whole variable domain, filled in from reference TRBV18 and TRBJ2-3, reads NAGVMQNPRHLVRRRGQEARLRCSPMKGHSHVYWYRQLPEEGLKFMVYLQKENIIDESGMPKERFSAEFPKEGPSILRIQQVVRGDSAAYFCASSPSPSDTQYFGPGTRLTVL.

This sequence joins TRBV7-9 and TRBJ1-1; D is unresolved. Trimming left V 3 bases short and J 1 base short, with 9 bases between. The CDR3 totals 14 residues. Germline V gives CDR1 SEHNR, CDR2 FQNEAQ (reference sequence). CDR3 region: CASSFPPWNTEAFF. Here the CDR3 DNA reads TGTGCCAGCAGCTTCCCCCCGTGGAACACTGAAGCTTTCTTT.

A few counts support this clonotype. The J gene is TRBJ2-3, the V gene TRBV11-2; 13 positions agree with TRBD2. The CDR3 totals 17 residues. J gave up 2 bases and V 1 base, and 3 bases lay outside the gene matches. Per germline, CDR1 SGHAT and CDR2 FQNNGV. CDR3 in DNA: TGTGCCAGCAGCTTAGGGGGACTAGCGGGGACCACAGATACGCAGTATTTT. This gives the protein CASSLGGLAGTTDTQYF.

This CDR3 reads CASTLEGPVSYNEQFF. The CDR3 region has the DNA TGCGCCAGTACCCTCGAGGGGCCTGTCTCCTACAATGAGCAGTTCTTC. The V call is TRBV5-1, the J call TRBJ2-1; D is perhaps TRBD1 or TRBD2 (5 bases each). In germline, CDR1 is SGHRS, CDR2 YFSETQ. The CDR3 runs to 16 residues. V was shortened by 8 bases and J by 0 bases, with 18 bases between the two germline ends.